This TCR beta chain comes out of a study of shared clonotypes between healthy human individuals (dated by TCRdb to the early 2020s). Regarding the research as a whole: A couple of women and three men aged 18 to 49 years were included in the cohort. Per donor, three plates each were used for CD4 naive and CD4 memory, two for CD8 naive, and one for CD8 memory. Blood TCR repertoires of about 5 healthy adults were deeply sequenced to estimate repertoire size and the extent of clonotype sharing between individuals. To increase sequencing depth and limit assay-specific biases, TCR repertoire library preparation and sequencing were carried out by different laboratories using diverse techniques. Between about 0.94 and 8.9 billion PBMCs per donor were obtained by leukapheresis.

The germline V gene (reference sequence) specifies SGHNT as CDR1 and YYREEE as CDR2. The CDR3 runs 11 residues from the cysteine to the phenylalanine. Only the CDR3 DNA is retained, 33 bases long and in frame from the first base. Cut back by 4 bases and 5 bases, the V and J ends lie 4 bases apart. TCR CDR3 regions were amplified from genomic DNA by multiplex PCR using the deep immunoSEQ assay. Genomic DNA extracted from each cell subset was distributed evenly over all wells of several immunoSEQ 96-well plates, and each plate served as one replicate. For sorted subsets, around 0.2 ug of genomic DNA, equivalent to around 29,000 T cell genomes, went into each replicate PCR. The purified libraries were quantified using a Qubit 3.0 fluorometer, sized with a Bioanalyzer 2100, and then quantified again using the KAPA Library Quantification kit. A separate single-read 150-cycle Illumina NextSeq 550 flow cell was used to sequence each immunoSEQ 96-well plate. In the paper's pipeline: The immunoSEQ output contained only junctional sequences without quality scores, so filtering could not match that applied to full-length reads. Sequences were annotated with PyIR, a Python wrapper for IgBLAST v1.9, using IMGT germline references to assign V/J genes and CDR3. Any read was removed if the V/J assignment was weak (E-value above 1e-6), the CDR3 was missing, or the read contained stop codons, out-of-frame junctions, or ambiguous translated residues. V3J clonotypes were defined as sequences sharing an identical inferred V gene, J gene, and CDR3 amino acid sequence. Percentage overlap between repertoires was calculated by dividing the number of shared unique clonotypes by the size of the smaller repertoire. Three approaches were used to assess repertoire richness: RTK rarefaction, the Chao1 estimator, and Recon v2.1 estimates of unobserved clonotypes. For all TCRbeta clonotypes obtained by the gDNA method from a handful of donors, generation probabilities were computed with OLGA. TCRdb took over this immuneACCESS table, retaining in-frame rearrangements with V and J assigned. Such tables are incomplete; in checked studies, under half of the missing clones stem from an unresolved V gene, and the remainder is unexplained. V and J calls and clone size are copied from that table; D and trimming were computed from the DNA. This sample gives 560,000 or so clones in total; approximately 96% of them show up just once. The top ten hold about 0.11% of the sample.

Only one count was recorded for this clone. The antigen it recognizes is unknown. One base away there is no much larger clone; base qualities are not given. The full study reports these points: Because the study included only a small number of donors, the genetic and exposure-history diversity represented was limited. Sampling was limited to blood, and TCR repertoires in tissue likely differ from TCR repertoires in blood. Pairwise subsampling indicated that sequencing depth was expected to affect the degree of clonotype sharing among donors. Naive subsets generally had larger estimated clonotype richness than memory subsets did. Approximately 4.8% of naive CD4, 3.5% of naive CD8, 2% to 2.5% of memory CD4, and 0.4% of memory CD8 clonotypes were shared across several donors. Rarefaction of sorted-subset datasets indicated incomplete sequencing despite the large sequencing depth. Compared with non-shared clonotypes, clonotypes shared by all four sorted-subset donors had higher generation probabilities.

For the CD8 naive samples, CD45RO-negative cells were positively selected for CCR7, yielding a CD45RA+CCR7+ population from which TemRA cells were excluded. The donors were healthy, HIV-negative adults with no recently reported acute infections or vaccinations. All donors were Caucasian adults living in Nashville, Tennessee, USA. After blood collection by leukapheresis, PBMCs were isolated using Ficoll-Histopaque density gradient centrifugation and then cryopreserved in the vapor phase of liquid nitrogen. Purity and quantity of every magnetically sorted T cell population were checked by analytical flow cytometry. Each sorted fraction had its genomic DNA isolated and then quantified by UV absorbance on a Nanodrop 2000c.

The sequence was obtained from a woman under 40 in good health. The sequenced sample consisted of naive CD8+ T cells sorted from blood. Reading the label with the study, this specimen's cell subset or site is: CD45RA+CCR7+. The sequence links TRBV5-4 to TRBJ2-1, with the D gene call left open. The CDR3 protein: CASSMDNEQFF. In nucleotides, the sequence is TGTGCCAGCAGCATGGACAATGAGCAGTTCTTC.